This T cell receptor beta chain is drawn from a study of cytomegalovirus exposure and HLA in healthy donors. A few counts support this clone. TCRdb's table, derived via immunoSEQ multiplex PCR, lists solely in-frame clones and lacks some. This sample has about 71,000 clones, with less than 95% found just once. The CDR3 extends over 13 amino acids. Germline loops: CDR1 ENHRY, CDR2 SYGVKD. V lost 9 bases and J lost 0, with 8 bases in between. V and J are TRBV10-3 and TRBJ2-2; no reliable D call. The sequence derives from a woman aged 18-30 years in good health and CMV-seronegative. Sequencing used PBMCs. The CDR3, as DNA: TGTGCCATAACGGGTTCGAACACCGGGGAGCTGTTTTTT. Its translation: CAITGSNTGELFF.